This T cell receptor (beta chain) was profiled in a study of response to subunit inactivated influenza vaccine. TCRdb called the RT-PCR reads again in MiXCR, with one record for every CDR3 protein. The sample yields about half a million distinct CDR3 sequences, around 8% seen once. This clonotype was seen more than once but under ten times. Antigen specificity is unknown. CDR3 length: 14 amino acids. Germline CDR1 reads MDHEN; CDR2 reads SYDVKM. With 1 base clipped from V and 7 bases from J, the junction kept 1 base outside the gene matches. Whole-study results and caveats: Authors suggested each seasonal influenza vaccination recruits few new T cells.

The receptor comes from a man aged 50-75 years who received an inactivated influenza vaccine. The chain has TRBV28 and TRBJ2-7; 13 bases fit TRBD2. Material: PBMCs from blood, obtained less than 30 months after vaccination. The CDR3 nucleotides read TGTGCCAGCAGTTTATCGGGACTAGCGGGGGAGCAGTACTTC. Amino acids: CASSLSGLAGEQYF.